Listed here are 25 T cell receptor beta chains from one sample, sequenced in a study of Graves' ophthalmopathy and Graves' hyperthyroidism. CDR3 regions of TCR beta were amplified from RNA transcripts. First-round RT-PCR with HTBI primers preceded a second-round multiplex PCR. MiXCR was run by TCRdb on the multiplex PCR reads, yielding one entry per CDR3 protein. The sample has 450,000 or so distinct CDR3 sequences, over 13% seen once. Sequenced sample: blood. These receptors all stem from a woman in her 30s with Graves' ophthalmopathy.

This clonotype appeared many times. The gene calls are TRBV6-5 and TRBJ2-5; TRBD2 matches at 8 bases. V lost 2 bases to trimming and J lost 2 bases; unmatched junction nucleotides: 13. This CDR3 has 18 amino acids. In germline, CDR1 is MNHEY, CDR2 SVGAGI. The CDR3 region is CASSYVQRGPGGQETQYF. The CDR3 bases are TGTGCCAGCAGTTACGTCCAGCGGGGGCCTGGGGGACAAGAGACCCAGTACTTC.

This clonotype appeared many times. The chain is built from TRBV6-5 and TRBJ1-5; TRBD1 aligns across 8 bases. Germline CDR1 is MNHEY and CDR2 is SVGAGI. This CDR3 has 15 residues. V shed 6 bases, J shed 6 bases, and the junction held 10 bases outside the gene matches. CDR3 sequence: CASSLGQGGVQPQHF. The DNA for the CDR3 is TGTGCCAGCAGCCTCGGACAGGGCGGTGTTCAGCCCCAGCATTTT.

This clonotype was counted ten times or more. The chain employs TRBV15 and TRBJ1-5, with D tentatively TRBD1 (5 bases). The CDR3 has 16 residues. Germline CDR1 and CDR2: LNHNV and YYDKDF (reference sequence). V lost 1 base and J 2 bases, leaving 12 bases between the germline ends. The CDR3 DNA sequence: TGTGCCACCAGCAGAGTCGGTCCGGGGGGCAATCAGCCCCAGCATTTT. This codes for CATSRVGPGGNQPQHF.

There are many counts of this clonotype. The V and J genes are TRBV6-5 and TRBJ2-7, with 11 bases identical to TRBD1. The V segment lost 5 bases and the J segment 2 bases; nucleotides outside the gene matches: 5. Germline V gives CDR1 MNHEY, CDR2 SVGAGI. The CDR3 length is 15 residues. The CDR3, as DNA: TGTGCCAGCAGTACAGGGACAGGGGGGACCTACGAGCAGTACTTC. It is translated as CASSTGTGGTYEQYF.

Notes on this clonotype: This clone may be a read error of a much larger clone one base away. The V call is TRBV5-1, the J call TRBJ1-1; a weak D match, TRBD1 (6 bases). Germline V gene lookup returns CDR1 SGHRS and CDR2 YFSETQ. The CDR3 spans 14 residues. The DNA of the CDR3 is TGCGCCAGCAGCTTGCAGGGGACGAGCACTGAAGCTTGCTTT. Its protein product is CASSLQGTSTEACF.

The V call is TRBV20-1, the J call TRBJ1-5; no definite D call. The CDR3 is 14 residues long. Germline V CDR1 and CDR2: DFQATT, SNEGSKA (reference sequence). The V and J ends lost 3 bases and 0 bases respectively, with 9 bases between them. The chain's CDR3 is CSARQDNSNQPQHF. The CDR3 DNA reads TGCAGTGCTAGGCAGGATAATAGCAATCAGCCCCAGCATTTT.

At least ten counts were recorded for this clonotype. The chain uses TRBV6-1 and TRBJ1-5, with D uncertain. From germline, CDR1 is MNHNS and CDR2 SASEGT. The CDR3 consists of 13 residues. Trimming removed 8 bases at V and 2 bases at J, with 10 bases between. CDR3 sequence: CASGEAGNQPQHF. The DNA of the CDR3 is TGTGCCAGCGGCGAGGCAGGCAATCAGCCCCAGCATTTT.

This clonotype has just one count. The CDR3 reads CASSLTGNNYGYTF. Written as DNA, the CDR3 is TGTGCCAGCAGTTTAACGGGAAACAACTATGGCTACACCTTC. The V and J genes are TRBV6-5 and TRBJ1-2; no clear D gene. The CDR3 sequence is 14 residues long. Germline V lookup: CDR1 MNHEY, CDR2 SVGAGI. The V and J ends lost 4 bases and 2 bases respectively, with 11 bases between them.

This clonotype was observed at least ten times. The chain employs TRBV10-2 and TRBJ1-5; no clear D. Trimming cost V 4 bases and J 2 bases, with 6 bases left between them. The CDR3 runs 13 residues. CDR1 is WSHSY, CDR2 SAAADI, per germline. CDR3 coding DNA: TGCGCCAGCAGTGTTGGCGGCAATCAGCCCCAGCATTTT. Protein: CASSVGGNQPQHF.

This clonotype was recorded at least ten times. CDR3 residues: CASSYSNPGTGHEQYF. The CDR3, as DNA: TGTGCCAGCAGTTACTCGAACCCCGGGACAGGGCACGAGCAGTACTTC. This chain links TRBV6-5 with TRBJ2-7; 9 bases align to TRBD1. The germline CDR1 and CDR2 sequences are MNHEY and SVGAGI. The CDR3 has 16 residues. Trimming cost V 0 bases and J 5 bases; bases outside gene matches: 8.

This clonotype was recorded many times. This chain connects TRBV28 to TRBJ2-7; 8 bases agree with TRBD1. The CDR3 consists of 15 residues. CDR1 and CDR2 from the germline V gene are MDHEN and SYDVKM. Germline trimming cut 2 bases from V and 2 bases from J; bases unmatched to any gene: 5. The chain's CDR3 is CASSLPGTGTYEQYF. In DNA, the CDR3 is TGTGCCAGCAGTTTACCCGGGACAGGTACCTACGAGCAGTACTTC.

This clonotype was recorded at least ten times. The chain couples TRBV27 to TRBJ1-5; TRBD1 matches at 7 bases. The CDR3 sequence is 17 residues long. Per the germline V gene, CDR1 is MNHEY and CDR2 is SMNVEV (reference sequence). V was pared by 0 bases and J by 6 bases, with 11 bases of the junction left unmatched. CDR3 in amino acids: CASSLSAGGGNIQPQHF. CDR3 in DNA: TGTGCCAGCAGTTTATCGGCAGGGGGGGGCAACATTCAGCCCCAGCATTTT.

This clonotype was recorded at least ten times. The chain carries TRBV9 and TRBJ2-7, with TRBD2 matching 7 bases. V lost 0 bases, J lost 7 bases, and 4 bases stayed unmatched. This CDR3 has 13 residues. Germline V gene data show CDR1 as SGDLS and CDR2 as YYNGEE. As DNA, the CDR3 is TGTGCCAGCAGCGTAGTGGGTAGCGGGGAGCAGTACTTC. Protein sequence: CASSVVGSGEQYF.

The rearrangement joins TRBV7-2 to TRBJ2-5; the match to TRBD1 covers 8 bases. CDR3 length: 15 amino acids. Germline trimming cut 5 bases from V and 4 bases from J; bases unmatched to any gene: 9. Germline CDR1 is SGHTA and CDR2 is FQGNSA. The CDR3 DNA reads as TGTGCCAGCAGCATCAGGGGGCGCTTCGCAGAGACCCAGTACTTC. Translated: CASSIRGRFAETQYF.

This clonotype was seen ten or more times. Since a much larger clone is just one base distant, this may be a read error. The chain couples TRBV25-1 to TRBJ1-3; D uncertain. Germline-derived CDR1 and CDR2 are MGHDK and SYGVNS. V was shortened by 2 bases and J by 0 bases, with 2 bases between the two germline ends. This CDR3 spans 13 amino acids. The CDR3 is CASSEDSGNTIYF. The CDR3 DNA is TGTGCCAGCAGTGAAGACTCTGGAAACACCATATATTTT.

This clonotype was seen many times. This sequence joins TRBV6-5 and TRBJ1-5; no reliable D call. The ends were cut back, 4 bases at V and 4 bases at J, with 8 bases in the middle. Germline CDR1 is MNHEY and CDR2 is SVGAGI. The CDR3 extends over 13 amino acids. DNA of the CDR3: TGTGCCAGCAGTTCTCAGCAGAATCAGCCCCAGCATTTT. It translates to CASSSQQNQPQHF.

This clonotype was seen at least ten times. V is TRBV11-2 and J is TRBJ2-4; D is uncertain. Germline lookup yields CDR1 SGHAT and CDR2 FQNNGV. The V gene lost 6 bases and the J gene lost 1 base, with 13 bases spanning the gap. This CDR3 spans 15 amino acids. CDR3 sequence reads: CASRVSRSAKNIQYF. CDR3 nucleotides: TGTGCCAGCAGGGTTTCGCGTTCTGCCAAAAACATTCAGTACTTC.

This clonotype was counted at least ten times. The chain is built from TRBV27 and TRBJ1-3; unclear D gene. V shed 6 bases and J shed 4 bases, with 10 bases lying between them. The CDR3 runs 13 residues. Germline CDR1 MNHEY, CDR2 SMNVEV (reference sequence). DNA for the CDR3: TGTGCCAGCAGCACCGACCAAGGAAACACCATATATTTT. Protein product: CASSTDQGNTIYF.

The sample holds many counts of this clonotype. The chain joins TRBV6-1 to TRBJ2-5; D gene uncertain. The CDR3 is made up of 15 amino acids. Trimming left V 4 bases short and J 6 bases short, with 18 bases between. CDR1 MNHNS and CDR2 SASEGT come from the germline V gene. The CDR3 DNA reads TGTGCCAGCAGTGCTAGATACCTGGGATCACAGACCCAGTACTTC. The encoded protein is CASSARYLGSQTQYF.

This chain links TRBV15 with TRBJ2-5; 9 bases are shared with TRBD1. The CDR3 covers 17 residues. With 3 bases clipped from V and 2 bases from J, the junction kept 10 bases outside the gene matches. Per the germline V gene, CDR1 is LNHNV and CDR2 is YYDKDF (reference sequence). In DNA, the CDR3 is TGTGCCACCAGCAGCCCTGGACAGGGGAGGAGGCAAGAGACCCAGTACTTC. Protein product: CATSSPGQGRRQETQYF.

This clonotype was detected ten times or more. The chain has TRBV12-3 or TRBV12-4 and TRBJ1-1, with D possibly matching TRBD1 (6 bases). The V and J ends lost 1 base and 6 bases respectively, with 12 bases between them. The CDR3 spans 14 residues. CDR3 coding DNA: TGTGCCAGCAGTTTAGGGGGGGCGATGGCTGAAGCTTTCTTT. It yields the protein CASSLGGAMAEAFF.

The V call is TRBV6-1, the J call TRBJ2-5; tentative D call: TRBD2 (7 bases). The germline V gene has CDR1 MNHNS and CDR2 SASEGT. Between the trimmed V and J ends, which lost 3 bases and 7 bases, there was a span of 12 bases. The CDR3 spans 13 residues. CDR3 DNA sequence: TGTGCCAGCAGTGAGGAGGGGGGGGCGACCCAGTACTTC. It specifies CASSEEGGATQYF.

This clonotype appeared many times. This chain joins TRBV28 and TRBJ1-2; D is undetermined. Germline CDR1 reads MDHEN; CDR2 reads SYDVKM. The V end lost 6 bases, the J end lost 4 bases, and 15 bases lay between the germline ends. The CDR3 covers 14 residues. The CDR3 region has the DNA TGTGCCAGCAGCAGTAGTAACGGCGCCTATGGCTACACCTTC. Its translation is CASSSSNGAYGYTF.

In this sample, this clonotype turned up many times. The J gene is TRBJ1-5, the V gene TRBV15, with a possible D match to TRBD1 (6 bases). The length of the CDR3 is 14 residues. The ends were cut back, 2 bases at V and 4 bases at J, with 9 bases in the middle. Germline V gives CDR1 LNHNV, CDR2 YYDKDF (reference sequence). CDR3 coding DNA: TGTGCCACCAGCAGACGAGGGACAAATCAGCCCCAGCATTTT. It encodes CATSRRGTNQPQHF.

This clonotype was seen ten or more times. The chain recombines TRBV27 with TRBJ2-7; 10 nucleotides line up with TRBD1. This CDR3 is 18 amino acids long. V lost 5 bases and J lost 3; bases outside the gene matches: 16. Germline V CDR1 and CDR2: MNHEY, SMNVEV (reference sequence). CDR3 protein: CASSPWDRGEVSDYEQYF. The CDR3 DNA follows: TGTGCCAGCAGTCCATGGGACAGGGGAGAAGTATCTGACTACGAGCAGTACTTC.